The clone carrying this TCR beta chain showed up many times. Germline and junction disagree at one end, which may indicate a read error. Total RNA extracted from each sample amounted to at least 5 micrograms. The sample originates from a study of blood T cells in healthy people across ages. With a J-beta primer mix and a sample-barcoded 5' primer, a second PCR ran roughly 6 to 12 cycles. TCRdb independently ran MiXCR on the 5' RACE reads; one entry per CDR3 protein. Counted here are hundreds of thousands of distinct CDR3 sequences, 25% occurring once; the ten biggest clones make up under 9.5%. This CDR3 has 14 amino acids. Germline-derived CDR1 and CDR2 are MGHRA and YSYEKL. This sample also belongs to another study, concerning T cells of mothers and their children.

The receptor was derived from a boy younger than 18 in good health. The chain links TRBV4-1 to TRBJ2-7, with TRBD1 matching over 7 bases. The specimen sequenced was blood. The CDR3 region is CASSQGGGSYEQYF. In nucleotides, the CDR3 is TGTGCCAGCAGCCAAGGGGGCGGCTCCTACGAGCAGTACTTC.